One sample yielded the 27 T cell receptor beta chains listed below, sequenced in a study of blood T cell repertoires in COVID-19 (dated by TCRdb to about 2020). Libraries were prepared through the immunoSEQ multiplex PCR assay. TCRdb retrieved this table from immuneACCESS and kept in-frame rearrangements only. Not all clones are present; in checked studies, unresolved V genes account for under half, and no reason is known for the remainder. The sample profile shows around 190,000 clones; 88% of them were found once. The biggest ten clones account for approximately 4.5% of the sample. The specimen was peripheral blood. The receptors come from a human donor in a cohort sampled during active COVID-19.

V usage is TRBV20-1 and J usage is TRBJ2-1, with D tentatively TRBD1 (5 bases). In germline, CDR1 is DFQATT, CDR2 SNEGSKA (reference sequence). The CDR3 is 17 amino acids. Trimming cost V 3 bases and J 0 bases, with 18 bases left between them. The CDR3 loop is CSASRRRQLGSYNEQFF. The DNA for the CDR3 is TGCAGTGCTAGTCGCCGCCGACAGTTGGGCTCCTACAATGAGCAGTTCTTC.

This CDR3 reads CATSERAGNTIYF. DNA for the CDR3: TGTGCCACCAGTGAGAGGGCTGGAAACACCATATATTTT. The chain uses TRBV24-1 and TRBJ1-3; D not certain. Germline V CDR1 and CDR2: KGHDR, SFDVKD. The CDR3 sequence is 13 residues long. The ends were cut back, 4 bases at V and 2 bases at J, with 5 bases in the middle.

The chain combines TRBV29-1 with TRBJ2-3, with 9 bases fitting TRBD1. Germline V gives CDR1 SQVTM, CDR2 ANQGSEA. This CDR3 contains 14 residues. V gave up 6 bases and J gave up 6 bases; unmatched junction bases: 10. For the CDR3, the DNA is TGCAGCGTGTACACAGGGGGCGCGTCCGATACGCAGTATTTT. The encoded protein is CSVYTGGASDTQYF.

This chain links TRBV20-1 with TRBJ2-7; unclear D gene. CDR1 DFQATT and CDR2 SNEGSKA come from the germline V gene (reference sequence). Trimming stripped 7 bases from V and 3 bases from J, with 10 bases between. The CDR3 has 11 amino acids. In DNA, the CDR3 is TGCAGTGGCACAGCCGACTACGAGCAGTACTTC. Translation gives CSGTADYEQYF.

V is TRBV7-2 and J is TRBJ2-7; the match to TRBD2 covers 9 bases. The CDR3 consists of 17 residues. J was trimmed by 3 bases and V by 5 bases; bases with no gene match: 14. Germline CDR1 SGHTA, CDR2 FQGNSA. CDR3 loop: CASSTQTSGYLNYEQYF. The CDR3, as DNA: TGTGCCAGCAGCACCCAGACTAGCGGCTACCTGAACTACGAGCAGTACTTC. Full variable domain (outside the CDR3, taken from reference TRBV7-2 and TRBJ2-7): GAGVSQSPSNKVTEKGKDVELRCDPISGHTALYWYRQSLGQGLEFLIYFQGNSAPDKSGLPSDRFSAERTGGSVSTLTIQRTQQEDSAVYLCASSTQTSGYLNYEQYFGPGTRLTVT.

This rearrangement joins TRBV6-6 to TRBJ1-1; D is uncertain. V gave up 6 bases and J gave up 1 base, with 15 bases separating them. The CDR3 contains 15 residues. Per the germline V gene, CDR1 is MNHNY and CDR2 is SVGAGI (reference sequence). The CDR3 DNA is TGTGCCAGCAGCTCTCTGAATACAAAGAACACTGAAGCTTTCTTT. This codes for CASSSLNTKNTEAFF.

This clone was observed a handful of times. The chain uses TRBV7-9 and TRBJ2-2; D is unclear. Per the germline V gene, CDR1 is SEHNR and CDR2 is FQNEAQ (reference sequence). This CDR3 comprises 15 residues. V shed 2 bases and J shed 3 bases, with 10 bases lying between them. CDR3 DNA sequence: TGTGCCAGCAGCTTACCCGCCGGGTACACCGGGGAGCTGTTTTTT. Translation gives CASSLPAGYTGELFF.

This CDR3 is CASSLLGQPQQFF. CDR3 in DNA: TGTGCCAGCAGCCTTCTTGGACAGCCTCAGCAGTTCTTC. The chain joins TRBV3-1 (or the pseudogene TRBV3-2) to TRBJ2-1, with TRBD1 as a possible D gene (6 bases). Trimming removed 4 bases from V and 11 bases from J, with 15 bases in between. CDR3 size: 13 residues. From germline, CDR1 is LGHDT and CDR2 YNNKEL (reference sequence).

V gene TRBV4-1 combines with J gene TRBJ1-6, with 7 positions matching TRBD1. V lost 8 bases to trimming and J lost 1 base; unmatched junction nucleotides: 8. The germline V gene encodes CDR1 MGHRA and CDR2 YSYEKL. The CDR3 has 16 amino acids. DNA of the CDR3: TGCGCCAGCGGTGACAGGGTTAGGTCCTATAATTCACCCCTCCACTTT. Translated, it gives CASGDRVRSYNSPLHF.

The gene calls are TRBV9 and TRBJ2-2; weak D call: TRBD1 (6 bases). The CDR3 is 16 residues long. The ends were cut back, 4 bases at V and 2 bases at J, with 15 bases in the middle. Germline CDR1 and CDR2: SGDLS and YYNGEE. CDR3 sequence reads: CASSQTGSPNTGELFF. In nucleotides, the CDR3 is TGTGCCAGCAGCCAAACAGGGTCTCCAAACACCGGGGAGCTGTTTTTT.

The V and J genes are TRBV5-8 and TRBJ2-7; D might be TRBD2 (6 bases). V was trimmed by 2 bases and J by 2 bases, leaving 17 bases between them. The CDR3 is 16 amino acids. Germline values: CDR1 SGHTS, CDR2 YDEGEE. The CDR3 DNA reads as TGTGCCAGCAGCTTTTTTATGCCTAGCGCAACCTACGAGCAGTACTTC. It translates to CASSFFMPSATYEQYF.

This chain uses TRBV28 with TRBJ2-4, with 8 bases matching TRBD2. CDR1 is MDHEN and CDR2 is SYDVKM in the germline V gene. This CDR3 is 17 amino acids long. J gave up 2 bases and V 2 bases, and 8 bases lay outside the gene matches. CDR3 loop: CASSLEVAGMTKNIQYF. Here the CDR3 DNA reads TGTGCCAGCAGTTTAGAAGTAGCGGGAATGACCAAAAACATTCAGTACTTC.

The rearrangement links TRBV15 to TRBJ1-3, with D unclear. The CDR3 is made up of 19 amino acids. CDR1 and CDR2 from the germline V gene are LNHNV and YYDKDF (reference sequence). V was cut by 0 bases and J by 0 bases, with 18 bases left in between. This chain's CDR3 is CATSRDRGRGGFSGNTIYF. The CDR3 DNA follows: TGTGCCACCAGCAGAGATCGAGGCAGAGGTGGTTTCTCTGGAAACACCATATATTTT.

This sequence joins TRBV3-1 (or the pseudogene TRBV3-2) and TRBJ1-2, with a weak D call TRBD1 (6 bases). Germline loops: CDR1 LGHDT, CDR2 YNNKEL (reference sequence). This CDR3 is built from 13 residues. The germline V and J ends were trimmed by 3 bases and 7 bases, with 12 bases remaining between them. The CDR3 sequence: CASSQETGFGYTF. The DNA of the CDR3 is TGTGCCAGCAGCCAGGAAACAGGGTTTGGCTACACCTTC.

The rearrangement links TRBV27 to TRBJ1-5; D is possibly TRBD1 (5 bases). CDR1 is MNHEY and CDR2 is SMNVEV in the germline V gene (reference sequence). With 6 bases removed from V and 0 bases from J, the gap between germline ends came to 12 bases. The CDR3 runs 15 residues. Written as DNA, the CDR3 is TGTGCCAGCAGGCCGATGGGGGGTAGCAATCAGCCCCAGCATTTT. It yields the protein CASRPMGGSNQPQHF.

In this sample, this clone turned up once. This chain links TRBV5-1 with TRBJ2-2, with TRBD2 as a possible D gene (6 bases). Germline CDR1 and CDR2: SGHRS and YFSETQ. V was clipped by 2 bases and J by 1 base, with 9 bases between them. The CDR3 is made up of 15 amino acids. The DNA of the CDR3 is TGCGCCAGCAGCTTTTCGGGAGAGAACACCGGGGAGCTGTTTTTT. Translating gives CASSFSGENTGELFF.

This chain connects TRBV19 to TRBJ1-5; 12 bases fit TRBD1. Trimming at V came to 7 bases and at J to 6 bases, leaving 7 bases not matched to a gene. Germline V gene sequence: CDR1 LNHDA, CDR2 SQIVND (reference sequence). CDR3 length: 15 residues. CDR3 bases: TGTGCCAGTAAGGATGGGACAGGGGGCTTTCAGCCCCAGCATTTT. Translation: CASKDGTGGFQPQHF. Using reference TRBV19 and TRBJ1-5 for the parts outside the CDR3, the full variable domain is DGGITQSPKYLFRKEGQNVTLSCEQNLNHDAMYWYRQDPGQGLRLIYYSQIVNDFQKGDIAEGYSVSREKKESFPLTVTSAQKNPTAFYLCASKDGTGGFQPQHFGDGTRLSIL.

The rearrangement joins TRBV12-5 to TRBJ2-3, with TRBD2 matching over 7 bases. The CDR3 runs to 14 residues. In germline, CDR1 is LGHNT, CDR2 FRNRAP. V gave up 4 bases and J gave up 7 bases; unmatched junction bases: 8. The CDR3, as DNA: TGTGCTAGTGGTTCGACTAGCTCGGGATATACGCAGTATTTT. This encodes CASGSTSSGYTQYF.

The gene calls are TRBV7-9 and TRBJ2-7; 9 bases align to TRBD1. The V and J ends lost 3 bases and 3 bases, in that order; junction bases with no gene match: 3. In germline, CDR1 is SEHNR, CDR2 FQNEAQ (reference sequence). This CDR3 has 14 amino acids. The CDR3: CASSLKTGGYEQYF. For the CDR3, the DNA is TGTGCCAGCAGCTTGAAGACAGGGGGCTACGAGCAGTACTTC.

The chain couples TRBV28 to TRBJ2-1; tentatively, D is TRBD1 (5 bases). With 3 bases removed from V and 4 bases from J, the gap between germline ends came to 7 bases. Per germline, CDR1 MDHEN and CDR2 SYDVKM. CDR3 length: 13 residues. The CDR3 protein is CASSLGRYNEQFF. CDR3 sequence (DNA): TGTGCCAGCAGTTTGGGGCGGTACAATGAGCAGTTCTTC.

This clone was detected a few times. This rearrangement joins TRBV4-1 to TRBJ1-5, with unresolved D. V was shortened by 5 bases and J by 2 bases, with 10 bases between the two germline ends. CDR1 is MGHRA, CDR2 YSYEKL, per germline. This CDR3 spans 14 amino acids. CDR3 residues: CASSLTYGNQPQHF. For the CDR3, the DNA is TGCGCCAGCAGCTTAACATATGGCAATCAGCCCCAGCATTTT.

About this clone: This sample includes further DNA sequences coding for the same CDR3. The rearrangement links TRBV9 to TRBJ2-1; possibly TRBD2 for D (5 bases). There are 15 residues in the CDR3. Looked up from germline, CDR1 is SGDLS and CDR2 is YYNGEE. Between the trimmed V and J ends, which lost 1 base and 0 bases, there was a span of 8 bases. The CDR3 sequence: CASSVLGSSYNEQFF. CDR3 DNA sequence: TGTGCCAGCAGCGTACTGGGGAGCTCCTACAATGAGCAGTTCTTC.

In its sample, this clone was seen a few times. The rearrangement joins TRBV10-2 to TRBJ2-7; D call uncertain. V lost 8 bases to trimming and J lost 5 bases, with 13 bases between them. Germline-derived CDR1 and CDR2 are WSHSY and SAAADI. The CDR3 loop spans 12 amino acids. CDR3 in DNA: TGCGCCAGCTCCTGGGCAGTTGACGAGCAGTACTTC. Encoded protein: CASSWAVDEQYF.

The rearrangement joins TRBV19 to TRBJ1-1; D call uncertain. Germline loops: CDR1 LNHDA, CDR2 SQIVND (reference sequence). CDR3 size: 13 residues. Trimming cost V 3 bases and J 1 base, with 6 bases left between them. CDR3 sequence: CASSMGWNTEAFF. The CDR3 DNA follows: TGTGCCAGTAGTATGGGCTGGAACACTGAAGCTTTCTTT. Variable domain in full (rest from reference TRBV19 and TRBJ1-1): DGGITQSPKYLFRKEGQNVTLSCEQNLNHDAMYWYRQDPGQGLRLIYYSQIVNDFQKGDIAEGYSVSREKKESFPLTVTSAQKNPTAFYLCASSMGWNTEAFFGQGTRLTVV.

The chain employs TRBV5-6 and TRBJ1-2, with D perhaps TRBD1 (5 bases). CDR1 and CDR2 from the germline V gene are SGHDT and YYEEEE. The CDR3 is 12 residues long. Trimming took off 4 bases at V and 8 bases at J, with 12 bases between the two ends. The CDR3 DNA follows: TGTGCCAGCAGCCGGGGGGGACGCGGCTACACCTTC. Translated: CASSRGGRGYTF. The entire variable domain, with the rest obtained from reference TRBV5-6 and TRBJ1-2, is as follows: DAGVTQSPTHLIKTRGQQVTLRCSPKSGHDTVSWYQQALGQGPQFIFQYYEEEERQRGNFPDRFSGHQFPNYSSELNVNALLLGDSALYLCASSRGGRGYTFGSGTRLTVV.

This chain connects TRBV19 to TRBJ1-2; D call uncertain. Between the trimmed V and J ends, which lost 4 bases and 7 bases, there was a span of 13 bases. Per the germline V gene, CDR1 is LNHDA and CDR2 is SQIVND (reference sequence). CDR3 length equals 13 residues. CDR3 in DNA: TGTGCCAGTAGTAAGTTGGCAGTCTCTGGCTACACCTTC. It encodes CASSKLAVSGYTF.

This chain links TRBV21-1 with TRBJ1-5; the D call in the table, TRBD1, was not verified against the DNA. TRBV21-1 is an annotated pseudogene. The CDR3 has 17 residues. Written as DNA, the CDR3 is TGTGCCAGCAGCATCAATACAGCAATCTGGAGCAATCAGCCCCAGCATTTT. Its translation is CASSINTAIWSNQPQHF.